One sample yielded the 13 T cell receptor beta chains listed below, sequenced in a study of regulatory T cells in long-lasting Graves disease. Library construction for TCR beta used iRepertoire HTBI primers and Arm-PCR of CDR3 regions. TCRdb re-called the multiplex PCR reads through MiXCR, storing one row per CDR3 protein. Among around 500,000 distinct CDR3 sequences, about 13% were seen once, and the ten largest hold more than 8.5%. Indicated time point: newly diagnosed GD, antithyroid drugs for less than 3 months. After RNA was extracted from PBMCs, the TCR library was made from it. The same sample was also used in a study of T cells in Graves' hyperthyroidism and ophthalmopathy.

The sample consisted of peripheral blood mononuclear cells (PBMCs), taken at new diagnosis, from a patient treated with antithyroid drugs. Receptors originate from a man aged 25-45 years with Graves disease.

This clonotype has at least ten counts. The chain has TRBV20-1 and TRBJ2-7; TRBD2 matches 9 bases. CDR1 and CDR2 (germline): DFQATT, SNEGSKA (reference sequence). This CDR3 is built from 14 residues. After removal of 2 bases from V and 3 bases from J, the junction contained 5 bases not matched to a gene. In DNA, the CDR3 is TGCAGTGCTAGACTAGCGGGAACAGACTACGAGCAGTACTTC. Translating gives CSARLAGTDYEQYF.

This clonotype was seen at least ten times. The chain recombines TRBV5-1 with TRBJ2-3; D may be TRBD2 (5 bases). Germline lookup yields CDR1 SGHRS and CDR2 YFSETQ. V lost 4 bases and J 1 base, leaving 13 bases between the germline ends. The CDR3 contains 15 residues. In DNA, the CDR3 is TGCGCCAGCAGCCGCTTGGGGAGCGGCACAGATACGCAGTATTTT. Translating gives CASSRLGSGTDTQYF.

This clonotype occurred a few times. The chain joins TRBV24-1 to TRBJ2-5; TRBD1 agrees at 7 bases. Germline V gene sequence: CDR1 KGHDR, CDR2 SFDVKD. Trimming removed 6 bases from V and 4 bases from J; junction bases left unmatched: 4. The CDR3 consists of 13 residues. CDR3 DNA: TGTGCCACCAGTAGTAGGGGGCGAGAGACCCAGTACTTC. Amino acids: CATSSRGRETQYF.

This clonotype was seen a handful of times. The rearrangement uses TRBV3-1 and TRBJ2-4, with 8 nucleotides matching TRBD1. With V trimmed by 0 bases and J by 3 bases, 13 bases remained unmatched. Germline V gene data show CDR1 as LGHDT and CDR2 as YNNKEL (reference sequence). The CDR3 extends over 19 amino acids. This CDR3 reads CASSQDKVWGQDGKNIQYF. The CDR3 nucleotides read TGTGCCAGCAGCCAAGATAAGGTTTGGGGACAGGATGGCAAAAACATTCAGTACTTC. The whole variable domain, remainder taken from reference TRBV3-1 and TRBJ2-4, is DTAVSQTPKYLVTQMGNDKSIKCEQNLGHDTMYWYKQDSKKFLKIMFSYNNKELIINETVPNRFSPKSPDKAHLNLHINSLELGDSAVYFCASSQDKVWGQDGKNIQYFGAGTRLSVL.

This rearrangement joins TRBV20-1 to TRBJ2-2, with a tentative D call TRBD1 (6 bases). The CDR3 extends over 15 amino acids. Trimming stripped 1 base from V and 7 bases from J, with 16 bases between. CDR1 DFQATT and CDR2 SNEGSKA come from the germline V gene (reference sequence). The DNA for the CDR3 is TGCAGTGCTAGAGTGAACAGGGTGATAGGCGGGGAGCTGTTTTTT. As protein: CSARVNRVIGGELFF.

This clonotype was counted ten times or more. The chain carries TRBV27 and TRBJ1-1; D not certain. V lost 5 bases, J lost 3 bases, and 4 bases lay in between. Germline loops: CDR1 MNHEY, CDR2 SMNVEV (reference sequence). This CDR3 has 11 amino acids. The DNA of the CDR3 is TGTGCCAGCAGTCCCCACACTGAAGCTTTCTTT. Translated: CASSPHTEAFF.

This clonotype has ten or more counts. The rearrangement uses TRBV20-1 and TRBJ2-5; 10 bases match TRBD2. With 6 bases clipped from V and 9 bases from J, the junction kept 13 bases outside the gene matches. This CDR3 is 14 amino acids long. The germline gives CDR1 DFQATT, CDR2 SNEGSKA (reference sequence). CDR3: CSARTSGLGWAQYF. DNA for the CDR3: TGCAGTGCCCGGACTAGCGGTCTTGGTTGGGCCCAGTACTTC.

The CDR3 DNA is TGTGCCAGTAGTAAGGCAGGGAGCGGTTACAATGAGCAGTTCTTC. Its protein is CASSKAGSGYNEQFF. The V and J genes are TRBV19 and TRBJ2-1, with D perhaps given as TRBD1 or TRBD2 (5 bases each). Germline V gene sequence: CDR1 LNHDA, CDR2 SQIVND (reference sequence). Trimming took off 4 bases at V and 4 bases at J, with 14 bases between the two ends. CDR3 size: 15 residues.

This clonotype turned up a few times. CDR3 sequence (DNA): TGCAGTGCTCGAGGGGGCCGCGGCGGGGAGACTGAAGCTTTCTTT. Its translation: CSARGGRGGETEAFF. The chain joins TRBV20-1 to TRBJ1-1; 7 nucleotides align to TRBD1. With 5 bases clipped from V and 5 bases from J, the junction kept 14 bases outside the gene matches. Germline CDR1 reads DFQATT; CDR2 reads SNEGSKA (reference sequence). This CDR3 comprises 15 residues.

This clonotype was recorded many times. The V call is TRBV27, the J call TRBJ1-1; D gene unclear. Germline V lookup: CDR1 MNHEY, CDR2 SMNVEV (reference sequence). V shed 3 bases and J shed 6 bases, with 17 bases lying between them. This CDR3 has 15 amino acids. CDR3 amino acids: CASSFNPRGRAEAFF. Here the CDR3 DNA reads TGTGCCAGCAGTTTTAACCCCCGGGGTCGGGCTGAAGCTTTCTTT.

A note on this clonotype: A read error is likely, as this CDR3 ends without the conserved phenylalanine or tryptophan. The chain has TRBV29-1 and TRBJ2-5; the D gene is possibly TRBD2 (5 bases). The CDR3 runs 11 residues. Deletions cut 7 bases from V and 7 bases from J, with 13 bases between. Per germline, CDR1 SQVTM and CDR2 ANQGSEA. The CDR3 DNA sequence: TGCAGCGGAGGGTCGGCGGGGACCCAGTACCTC. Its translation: CSGGSAGTQYL.

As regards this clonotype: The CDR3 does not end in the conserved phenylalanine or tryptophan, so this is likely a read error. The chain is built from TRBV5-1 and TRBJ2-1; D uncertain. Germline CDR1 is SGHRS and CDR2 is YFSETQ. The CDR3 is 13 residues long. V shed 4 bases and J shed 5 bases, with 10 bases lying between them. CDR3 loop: CASSLSTDNEQFS. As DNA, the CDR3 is TGCGCCAGCAGCCTGTCTACCGACAATGAGCAGTTCTCC.

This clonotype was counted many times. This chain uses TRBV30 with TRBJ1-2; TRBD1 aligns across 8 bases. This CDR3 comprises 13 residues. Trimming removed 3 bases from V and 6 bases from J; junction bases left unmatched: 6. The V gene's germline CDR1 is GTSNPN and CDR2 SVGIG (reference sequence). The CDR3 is CAWRMTGAHGYTF. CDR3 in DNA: TGTGCCTGGAGGATGACAGGGGCCCATGGCTACACCTTC.